The 5 T cell receptor beta chains presented below share a single source sample, sequenced in a study of CDR3 diversity in severe acne. TCRdb independently ran MiXCR on the PCR reads; one entry per CDR3 protein. In the table there are approximately 79,000 distinct CDR3 sequences, roughly 52% of which are singletons. The sample consisted of blood. The origin of the receptors is a male donor in good health, serving as a control.

This clonotype was recorded once. The rearrangement links TRBV10-2 to TRBJ1-3; tentative D call: TRBD1 (6 bases). The CDR3 runs to 16 residues. With 3 bases removed from V and 0 bases from J, the gap between germline ends came to 12 bases. Germline values: CDR1 WSHSY, CDR2 SAAADI. CDR3 nucleotides: TGCGCCAGCAGTGAAATACAGGGCCACTCTGGAAACACCATATATTTT. Encoded protein: CASSEIQGHSGNTIYF.

This chain joins TRBV7-2 and TRBJ1-5, with 7 bases aligning to TRBD1. The CDR3 has 15 residues. V was clipped by 1 base and J by 3 bases; unmatched bases: 3. The germline V gene encodes CDR1 SGHTA and CDR2 FQGNSA. The CDR3 sequence: CASSLEGANNQPQHF. The CDR3 DNA sequence: TGTGCCAGCAGCTTAGAGGGGGCAAACAATCAGCCCCAGCATTTT.

This clonotype has ten or more counts. V usage is TRBV6-5 and J usage is TRBJ2-7; the match to TRBD1 covers 8 bases. The CDR3 length is 17 residues. CDR1 MNHEY and CDR2 SVGAGI come from the germline V gene. Trimming cost V 6 bases and J 0 bases; bases outside gene matches: 13. CDR3 sequence: CASSHPLGTGSSYEQYF. The DNA for the CDR3 is TGTGCCAGCAGCCACCCCCTCGGGACAGGATCCTCCTACGAGCAGTACTTC.

By sample share, this clonotype is medium-sized (0.01 to 0.1%). The CDR3: CSARATPRGSYGYTF. In DNA form, the CDR3 reads TGCAGTGCTAGAGCAACCCCGAGGGGTTCCTATGGCTACACCTTC. V and J are TRBV20-1 and TRBJ1-2; D possibly corresponds to TRBD1 (5 bases). V lost 1 base and J 4 bases, leaving 16 bases between the germline ends. The CDR3 is made up of 15 amino acids. Germline CDR1 reads DFQATT; CDR2 reads SNEGSKA (reference sequence).

J is TRBJ2-7 and V is TRBV7-2; D unclear. The germline V gene encodes CDR1 SGHTA and CDR2 FQGNSA. This CDR3 is built from 13 residues. V gave up 4 bases and J gave up 3 bases, with 10 bases separating them. Here the CDR3 DNA reads TGTGCCAGCAGCTACTGGCGGCGCTACGAGCAGTACTTC. Translating it yields CASSYWRRYEQYF.